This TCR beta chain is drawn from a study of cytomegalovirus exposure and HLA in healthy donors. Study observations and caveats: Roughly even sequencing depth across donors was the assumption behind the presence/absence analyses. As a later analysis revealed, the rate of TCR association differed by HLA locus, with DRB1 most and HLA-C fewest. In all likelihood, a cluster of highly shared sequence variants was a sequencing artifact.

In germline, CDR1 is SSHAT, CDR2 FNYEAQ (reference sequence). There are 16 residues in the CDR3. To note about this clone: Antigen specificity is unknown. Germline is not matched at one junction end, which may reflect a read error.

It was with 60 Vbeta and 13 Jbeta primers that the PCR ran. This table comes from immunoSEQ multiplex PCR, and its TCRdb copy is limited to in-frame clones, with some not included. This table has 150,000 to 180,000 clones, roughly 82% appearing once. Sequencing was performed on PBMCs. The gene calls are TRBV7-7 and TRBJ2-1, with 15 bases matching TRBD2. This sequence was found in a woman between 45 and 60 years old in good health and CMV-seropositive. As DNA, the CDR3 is TGTGCTAGCAGCTTAGGGACTAGCGGGGGGATAGATGAGCAGTTCTTC. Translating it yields CASSLGTSGGIDEQFF.